This T cell receptor beta chain was identified during a study of T cell responses to AZD1222 COVID-19 vaccine. Findings and caveats of the study: Donors, mostly white British, included more females; clonal diversity was possibly underestimated.

This CDR3 spans 14 amino acids. The V gene's germline CDR1 is SGHDT and CDR2 YYEEEE. V lost 3 bases, J lost 4 bases, and 4 bases stayed unmatched. The table lists this clone with a few counts. Its target is unknown. Libraries were prepared by immunoSEQ multiplex PCR; TCRdb keeps only in-frame clonotypes and omits some of them. The sample holds 75,000 to 80,000 clones, about three quarters seen once. The input for sequencing was peripheral blood, taken 28 days after the second dose of the MenACWY control vaccine. The chain has TRBV5-6 and TRBJ1-1; 9 bases are shared with TRBD1. The clonotype originates from an adult who received the MenACWY meningococcal vaccine as a control. As DNA, the CDR3 is TGTGCCAGCAGCTCGACAGGGGGTGGCACTGAAGCTTTCTTT. Amino acid sequence: CASSSTGGGTEAFF.